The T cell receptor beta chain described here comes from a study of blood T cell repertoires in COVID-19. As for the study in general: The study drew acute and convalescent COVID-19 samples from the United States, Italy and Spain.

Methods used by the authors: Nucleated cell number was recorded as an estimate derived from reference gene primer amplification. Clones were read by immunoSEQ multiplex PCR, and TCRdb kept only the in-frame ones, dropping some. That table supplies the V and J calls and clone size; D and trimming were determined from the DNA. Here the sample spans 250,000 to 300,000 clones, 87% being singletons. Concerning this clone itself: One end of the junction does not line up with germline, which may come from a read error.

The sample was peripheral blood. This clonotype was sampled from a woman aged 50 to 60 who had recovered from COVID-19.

CDR3 nucleotides: TGTGCCAGCAGGGAGGGGCGACACACTAAAGCTTTCTTT. Encoded protein: CASREGRHTKAFF. The chain is built from TRBV27 and TRBJ1-1, with D maybe TRBD1 (5 bases). The CDR3 loop spans 13 amino acids. Germline V gene lookup returns CDR1 MNHEY and CDR2 SMNVEV (reference sequence).